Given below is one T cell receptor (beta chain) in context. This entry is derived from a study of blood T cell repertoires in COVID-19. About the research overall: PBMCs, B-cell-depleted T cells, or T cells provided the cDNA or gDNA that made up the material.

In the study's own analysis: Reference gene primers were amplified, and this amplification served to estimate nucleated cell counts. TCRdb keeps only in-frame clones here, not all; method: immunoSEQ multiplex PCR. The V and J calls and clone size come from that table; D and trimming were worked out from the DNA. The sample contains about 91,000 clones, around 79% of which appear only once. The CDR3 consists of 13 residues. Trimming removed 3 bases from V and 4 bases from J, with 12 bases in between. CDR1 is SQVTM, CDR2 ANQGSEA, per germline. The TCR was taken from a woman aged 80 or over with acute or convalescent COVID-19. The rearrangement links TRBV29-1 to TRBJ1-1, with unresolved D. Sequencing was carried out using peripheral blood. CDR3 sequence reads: CSVDQRVGTEAFF. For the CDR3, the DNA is TGCAGCGTTGATCAACGGGTAGGCACTGAAGCTTTCTTT.